This T cell receptor (beta chain) was sequenced in a study of CD8+CD57+ T cells in acquired aplastic anemia. Of note for this clonotype: Its antigen remains unknown.

Germline V CDR1 and CDR2: SGHVS, FQNEAQ. V dropped 0 bases and J dropped 2 bases, with 11 bases sitting between them. The CDR3 sequence is 17 residues long. CDR3 and TCR beta VDJ profiling relied on genomic DNA as the template. TCRdb reprocessed the reads via MiXCR and lists one record per CDR3 protein. This table has about 160,000 distinct CDR3 sequences, about 50% appearing once. All sequencing subjects had displayed CD8+CD57+ cell expansion on flow cytometry. At the time of blood sampling, patients had not yet received any therapy. Study-level points and caveats: For CD8+ Simpson's diversity, patients and controls showed no significant difference.

The genes are TRBV7-8 and TRBJ2-6, with D possibly being TRBD1 (5 bases). The sample was sorted CD4+, CD8+, or CD8+CD57+ T cells (not recorded which) from PBMCs. The sequence was obtained from a human donor with aplastic anemia. In nucleotides, the CDR3 is TGTGCCAGCAGCTTAGCAGGGGAAGGGACTGGGGCCAACGTCCTGACTTTC. It encodes CASSLAGEGTGANVLTF.